This T cell receptor (beta chain) was recorded in a study of blood T cell repertoires in COVID-19. Study overall: Italy, Spain and the United States were the sources of the convalescent and acute COVID-19 samples. From T cells, B-cell-depleted T cells, or PBMCs came the material, which was cDNA or gDNA.

There are 14 residues in the CDR3. CDR1 KGHDR and CDR2 SFDVKD come from the germline V gene. V was trimmed by 1 base and J by 4 bases, leaving 9 bases between them. Authors' processing steps: The authors estimated nucleated cell counts from reference gene primer amplification. This table comes from immunoSEQ multiplex PCR, and its TCRdb copy is limited to in-frame clones, with some not included. V, J and clone size reflect that table, while D and trimming were determined from the DNA. This sample has around 150,000 clones; around four fifths occur once, and the top ten carry approximately 13%. Participant reports of clinical history set cohort assignment.

This receptor was obtained from an older woman who had recovered from COVID-19. The rearrangement joins TRBV24-1 to TRBJ1-2, with D unclear. Sequenced material: PBMCs or T cells enriched from blood (not recorded which). CDR3 DNA: TGTGCCACCAGTGATTTTTCCGAGAGCTATGGCTACACCTTC. Its translation is CATSDFSESYGYTF.